Presented here are 13 T cell receptor beta chains from one specimen sequenced in a study of cytomegalovirus exposure and HLA in healthy donors. 13 Jbeta primers and 60 Vbeta primers were used for the PCR. TCRdb's copy holds only in-frame clones and misses some; the assay was immunoSEQ multiplex PCR. Of 210,000 or so clones detected, approximately 87% appear once; the ten largest clones hold 1% to 1.5%. Sequencing input: PBMCs. These receptor sequences come from a man aged 25 to 40 in good health and CMV-seronegative.

The chain couples TRBV7-6 to TRBJ1-4; 8 bases agree with TRBD1. Per the germline V gene, CDR1 is SGHVS and CDR2 is FNYEAQ. This CDR3 comprises 12 residues. V dropped 4 bases and J dropped 13; count of bases not matched to a gene: 5. CDR3 DNA sequence: TGTGCCAGCAGCTACGGACAGGGCGCACTGTTTTTT. Residues: CASSYGQGALFF.

The chain employs TRBV6-5 and TRBJ2-1, with D maybe TRBD2 (5 bases). V was clipped by 6 bases and J by 8 bases, with 14 bases between them. The CDR3 spans 13 residues. Germline assignment: CDR1 MNHEY and CDR2 SVGAGI. CDR3 DNA: TGTGCCAGCAGGGACTCAAACGGATATGAGCAGTTCTTC. Translation: CASRDSNGYEQFF.

The rearrangement joins TRBV7-2 to TRBJ2-7; 7 bases agree with TRBD2. The trim removed 5 bases at V and 2 bases at J, leaving 6 bases unmatched. The germline V gene encodes CDR1 SGHTA and CDR2 FQGNSA. This CDR3 region has 14 residues. The CDR3 spells CASSNGLVTYEQYF. The DNA of the CDR3 is TGTGCCAGCAGCAACGGACTAGTTACCTACGAGCAGTACTTC.

This sequence joins TRBV2 and TRBJ1-2; D is ambiguous. Between the trimmed V and J ends, which lost 8 bases and 5 bases, there was a span of 24 bases. The CDR3 consists of 16 residues. Germline-derived CDR1 and CDR2 are SNHLY and FYNNEI. CDR3: CASFKTWSGREYGYTF. For the CDR3, the DNA is TGTGCCAGCTTCAAAACCTGGAGTGGGAGGGAGTATGGCTACACCTTC.

V usage is TRBV29-1 and J usage is TRBJ1-2, with 7 bases matching TRBD1. The germline gives CDR1 SQVTM, CDR2 ANQGSEA. Unmatched junction bases numbered 2, after V lost 4 bases and J lost 3 bases. The CDR3 covers 12 residues. CDR3 protein: CSVGQGDYGYTF. CDR3 DNA sequence: TGCAGCGTTGGACAGGGCGACTATGGCTACACCTTC.

The chain joins TRBV15 to TRBJ2-1; TRBD2 is a possible D gene (6 bases). The V end lost 2 bases, the J end lost 5 bases, and 13 bases lay between the germline ends. The V gene's germline CDR1 is LNHNV and CDR2 YYDKDF (reference sequence). This CDR3 is built from 15 residues. The CDR3 DNA follows: TGTGCCACCAGCAGACCCGGGACTGGAAACAATGAGCAGTTCTTC. This sequence encodes CATSRPGTGNNEQFF.

The chain links TRBV25-1 to TRBJ1-2; D is possibly TRBD1 (5 bases). This CDR3 has 14 residues. V was cut by 3 bases and J by 4 bases, with 12 bases left in between. Germline CDR1 is MGHDK and CDR2 is SYGVNS. The CDR3 spells CASSDRSRGYGYTF. The CDR3 coding sequence is TGTGCCAGCAGTGACCGGTCAAGGGGCTATGGCTACACCTTC.

The chain is built from TRBV28 and TRBJ1-3; TRBD1 matches at 9 bases. CDR1 and CDR2 from the germline V gene are MDHEN and SYDVKM. This CDR3 region has 17 residues. V lost 1 base to trimming and J lost 0 bases; unmatched junction nucleotides: 4. CDR3 loop: CASSLFGTGISGNTIYF. The CDR3 DNA reads as TGTGCCAGCAGTTTATTCGGGACAGGGATCTCTGGAAACACCATATATTTT. The variable domain in full, with the rest retrieved from reference TRBV28 and TRBJ1-3, is DVKVTQSSRYLVKRTGEKVFLECVQDMDHENMFWYRQDPGLGLRLIYFSYDVKMKEKGDIPEGYSVSREKKERFSLILESASTNQTSMYLCASSLFGTGISGNTIYFGEGSWLTVV.

The chain employs TRBV27 and TRBJ2-1; TRBD1 agrees at 9 bases. CDR3 size: 17 residues. Trimming took 5 bases from V and 8 from J; bases not matched to a gene: 16. CDR1 is MNHEY, CDR2 SMNVEV, per germline (reference sequence). The CDR3 loop reads CASSLIQGAPVVDEQFF. The DNA for the CDR3 is TGTGCCAGCAGTCTGATACAGGGGGCCCCTGTGGTTGATGAGCAGTTCTTC.

The CDR3 sequence is CASSPPGRQVPEAFF. CDR3 bases: TGTGCCAGCAGCCCACCCGGCCGACAGGTACCCGAGGCTTTCTTT. This rearrangement joins TRBV14 to TRBJ1-1; possible D gene TRBD1, 6 bases. The germline gives CDR1 SGHDN, CDR2 FVKESK. The CDR3 is made up of 15 amino acids. V dropped 4 bases and J dropped 11 bases, with 23 bases sitting between them.

Regarding this clone: A junction boundary mismatches the germline segment, possibly from a read error. The chain links TRBV7-9 to TRBJ1-6; TRBD1 is a possible D gene (5 bases). The CDR3 runs to 16 residues. Germline CDR1 reads SEHNR; CDR2 reads FQNEAQ (reference sequence). The CDR3 is CSSSLSPGWDNSPLHF. CDR3 DNA sequence: TGTTCCAGCAGCTTAAGTCCAGGGTGGGATAATTCACCCCTCCACTTT.

This rearrangement joins TRBV27 to TRBJ1-5; 9 bases align to TRBD1. This CDR3 spans 17 amino acids. The J segment lost 7 bases and the V segment lost 2 bases, leaving 12 bases of the junction unmatched. The V gene's germline CDR1 is MNHEY and CDR2 SMNVEV (reference sequence). The CDR3 bases are TGTGCCAGCAGTTTACTGCCGGGACAGGGATGGGAACAGCCCCAGCATTTT. Translating gives CASSLLPGQGWEQPQHF.

The J gene is TRBJ1-1, the V gene TRBV10-3, with 7 nucleotides matching TRBD1. The CDR3 is 14 residues long. V was clipped by 2 bases and J by 11 bases; unmatched bases: 11. The germline V gene encodes CDR1 ENHRY and CDR2 SYGVKD. DNA of the CDR3: TGTGCCATCAGTGAGCCTGGACAGGAAGGTTACGCTTTCTTT. Amino acids: CAISEPGQEGYAFF.